This TCR beta chain comes out of a study of blood T cell repertoires in COVID-19. Data came from immunoSEQ multiplex PCR; TCRdb stores just in-frame clones and leaves some out. The table shows approximately 300,000 clones, with more than 85% occurring only once. The CDR3 runs to 15 residues. Germline CDR1 and CDR2: SEHNR and FQNEAQ (reference sequence). V lost 4 bases and J lost 6, with 15 bases in between. V usage is TRBV7-9 and J usage is TRBJ2-2, with TRBD2 as a possible D gene (7 bases). Material: PBMCs or T cells enriched from blood (not recorded which). This clonotype was obtained from a woman aged 30 to 39 who had recovered from COVID-19. The CDR3 is CASSSGLGGAGELFF. CDR3 nucleotides: TGTGCCAGCAGCTCCGGACTAGGGGGAGCCGGGGAGCTGTTTTTT.